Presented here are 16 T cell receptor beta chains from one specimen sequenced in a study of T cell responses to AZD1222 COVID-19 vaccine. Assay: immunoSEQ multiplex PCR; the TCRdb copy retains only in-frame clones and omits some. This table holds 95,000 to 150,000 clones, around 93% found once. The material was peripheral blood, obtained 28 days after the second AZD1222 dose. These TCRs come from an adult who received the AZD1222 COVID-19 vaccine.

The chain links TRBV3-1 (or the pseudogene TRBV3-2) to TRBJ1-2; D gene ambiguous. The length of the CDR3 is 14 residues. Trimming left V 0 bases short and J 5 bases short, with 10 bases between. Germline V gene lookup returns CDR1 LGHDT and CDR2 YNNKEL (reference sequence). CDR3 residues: CASSQESPGYGYTF. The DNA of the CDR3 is TGTGCCAGCAGCCAAGAGTCCCCTGGGTATGGCTACACCTTC.

The CDR3, as DNA: TGTGCCAGCAGCCCTATGACAGTCACAGATACGCAGTATTTT. Translating gives CASSPMTVTDTQYF. The J gene is TRBJ2-3, the V gene TRBV7-2; weak D call: TRBD1 (5 bases). The CDR3 loop spans 14 amino acids. CDR1 and CDR2 from the germline V gene are SGHTA and FQGNSA. V was pared by 5 bases and J by 2 bases, with 11 bases between.

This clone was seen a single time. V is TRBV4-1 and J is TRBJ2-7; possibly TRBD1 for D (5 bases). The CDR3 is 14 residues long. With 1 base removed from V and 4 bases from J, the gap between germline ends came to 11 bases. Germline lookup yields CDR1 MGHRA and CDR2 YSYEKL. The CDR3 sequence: CASSQGPGRYEQYF. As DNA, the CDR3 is TGCGCCAGCAGCCAAGGGCCAGGGCGGTACGAGCAGTACTTC.

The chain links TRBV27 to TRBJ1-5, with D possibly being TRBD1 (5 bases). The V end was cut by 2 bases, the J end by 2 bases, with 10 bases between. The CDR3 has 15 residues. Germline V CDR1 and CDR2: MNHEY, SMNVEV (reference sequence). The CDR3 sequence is CASSLRAGGNQPQHF. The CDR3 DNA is TGTGCCAGCAGTTTAAGGGCGGGGGGCAATCAGCCCCAGCATTTT.

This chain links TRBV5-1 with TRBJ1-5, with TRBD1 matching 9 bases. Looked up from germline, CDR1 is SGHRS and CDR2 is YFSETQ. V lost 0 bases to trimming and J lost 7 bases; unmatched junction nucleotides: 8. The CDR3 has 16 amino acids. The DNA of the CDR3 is TGCGCCAGCAGCTTGGAGGGACAGGGTATGGGACAGCCCCAGCATTTT. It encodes CASSLEGQGMGQPQHF.

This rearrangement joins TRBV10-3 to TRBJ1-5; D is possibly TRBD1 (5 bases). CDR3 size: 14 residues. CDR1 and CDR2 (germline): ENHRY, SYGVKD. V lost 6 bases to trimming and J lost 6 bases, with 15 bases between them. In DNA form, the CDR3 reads TGTGCCATCAGCCCGCAGGGTCCGGGTCAGCCCCAGCATTTT. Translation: CAISPQGPGQPQHF.

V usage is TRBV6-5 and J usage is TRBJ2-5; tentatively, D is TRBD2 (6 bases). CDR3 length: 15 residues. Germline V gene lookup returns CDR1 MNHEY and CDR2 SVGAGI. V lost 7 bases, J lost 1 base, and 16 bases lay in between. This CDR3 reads CASTKAGGTQETQYF. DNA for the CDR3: TGTGCCAGCACAAAGGCCGGGGGTACCCAAGAGACCCAGTACTTC.

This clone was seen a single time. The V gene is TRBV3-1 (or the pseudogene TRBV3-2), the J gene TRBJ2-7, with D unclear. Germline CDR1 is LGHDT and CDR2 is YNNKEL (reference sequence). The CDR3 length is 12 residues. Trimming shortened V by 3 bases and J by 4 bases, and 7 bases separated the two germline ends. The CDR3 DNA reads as TGTGCCAGCAGCCATCGTCGATACGAGCAGTACTTC. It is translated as CASSHRRYEQYF.

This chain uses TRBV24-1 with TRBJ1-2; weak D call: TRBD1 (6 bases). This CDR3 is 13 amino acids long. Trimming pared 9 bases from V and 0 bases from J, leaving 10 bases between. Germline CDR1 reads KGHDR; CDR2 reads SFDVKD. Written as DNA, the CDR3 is TGTGCCACCTCGGACAGTCCTAACTATGGCTACACCTTC. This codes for CATSDSPNYGYTF.

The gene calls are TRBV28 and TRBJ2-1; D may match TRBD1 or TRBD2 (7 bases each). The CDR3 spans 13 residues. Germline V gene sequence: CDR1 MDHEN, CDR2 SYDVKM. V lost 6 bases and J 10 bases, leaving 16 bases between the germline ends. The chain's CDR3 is CASSPGGGEEQFF. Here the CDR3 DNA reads TGTGCCAGCAGCCCAGGGGGGGGAGAGGAGCAGTTCTTC.

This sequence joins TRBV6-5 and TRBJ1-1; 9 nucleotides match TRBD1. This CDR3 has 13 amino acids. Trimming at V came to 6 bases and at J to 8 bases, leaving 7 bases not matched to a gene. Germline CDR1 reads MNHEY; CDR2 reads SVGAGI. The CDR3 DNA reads TGTGCCAGCAGCTTAAACAGGGGGCTGGAAGCTTTCTTT. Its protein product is CASSLNRGLEAFF.

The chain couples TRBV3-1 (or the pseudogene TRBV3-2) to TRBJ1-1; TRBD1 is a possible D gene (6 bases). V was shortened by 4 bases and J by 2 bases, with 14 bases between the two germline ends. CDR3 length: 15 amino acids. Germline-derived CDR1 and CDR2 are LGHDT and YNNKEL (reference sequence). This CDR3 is CASSRAGVTNTEAFF. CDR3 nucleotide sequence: TGTGCCAGCAGCCGAGCAGGGGTCACTAACACTGAAGCTTTCTTT.

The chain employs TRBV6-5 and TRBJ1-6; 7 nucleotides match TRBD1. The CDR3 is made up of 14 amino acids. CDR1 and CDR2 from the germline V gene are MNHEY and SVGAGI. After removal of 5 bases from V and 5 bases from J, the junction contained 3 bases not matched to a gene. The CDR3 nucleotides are TGTGCCAGCAGTCTGGACAGGAATAATTCACCCCTCCACTTT. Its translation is CASSLDRNNSPLHF.

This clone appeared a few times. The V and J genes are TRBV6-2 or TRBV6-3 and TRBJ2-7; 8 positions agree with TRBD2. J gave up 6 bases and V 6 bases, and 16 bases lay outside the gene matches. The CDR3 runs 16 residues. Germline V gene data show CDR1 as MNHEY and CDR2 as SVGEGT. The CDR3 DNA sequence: TGTGCCAGCAGCGACAGCTTAGTAGCGGGAATGCGCGAGCAGTACTTC. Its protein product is CASSDSLVAGMREQYF.

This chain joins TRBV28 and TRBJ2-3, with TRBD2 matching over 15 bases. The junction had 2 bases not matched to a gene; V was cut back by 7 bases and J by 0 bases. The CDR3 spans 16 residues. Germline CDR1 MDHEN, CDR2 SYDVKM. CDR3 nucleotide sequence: TGTGCCAGCATCGGGACTAGCGGGGGGAGCACAGATACGCAGTATTTT. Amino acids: CASIGTSGGSTDTQYF. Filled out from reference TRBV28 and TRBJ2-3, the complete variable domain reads DVKVTQSSRYLVKRTGEKVFLECVQDMDHENMFWYRQDPGLGLRLIYFSYDVKMKEKGDIPEGYSVSREKKERFSLILESASTNQTSMYLCASIGTSGGSTDTQYFGPGTRLTVL.

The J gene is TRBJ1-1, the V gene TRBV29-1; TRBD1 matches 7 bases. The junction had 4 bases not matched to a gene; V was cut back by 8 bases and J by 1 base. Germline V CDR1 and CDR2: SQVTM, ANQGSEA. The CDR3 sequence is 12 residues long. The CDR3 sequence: CSLRQGNTEAFF. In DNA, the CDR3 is TGCAGCCTCCGACAGGGGAACACTGAAGCTTTCTTT.